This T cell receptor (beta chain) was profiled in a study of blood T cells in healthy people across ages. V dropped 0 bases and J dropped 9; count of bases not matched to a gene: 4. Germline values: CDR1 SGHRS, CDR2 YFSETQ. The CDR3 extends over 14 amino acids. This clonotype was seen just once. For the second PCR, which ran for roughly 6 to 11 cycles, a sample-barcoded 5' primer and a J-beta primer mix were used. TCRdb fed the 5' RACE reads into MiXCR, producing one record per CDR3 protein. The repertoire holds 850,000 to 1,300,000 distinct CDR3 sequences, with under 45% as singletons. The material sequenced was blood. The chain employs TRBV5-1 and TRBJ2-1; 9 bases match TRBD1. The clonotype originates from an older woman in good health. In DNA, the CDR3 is TGCGCCAGCAGCTTGGAACAGGGGGCTAGTGAGCAGTTCTTC. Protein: CASSLEQGASEQFF.